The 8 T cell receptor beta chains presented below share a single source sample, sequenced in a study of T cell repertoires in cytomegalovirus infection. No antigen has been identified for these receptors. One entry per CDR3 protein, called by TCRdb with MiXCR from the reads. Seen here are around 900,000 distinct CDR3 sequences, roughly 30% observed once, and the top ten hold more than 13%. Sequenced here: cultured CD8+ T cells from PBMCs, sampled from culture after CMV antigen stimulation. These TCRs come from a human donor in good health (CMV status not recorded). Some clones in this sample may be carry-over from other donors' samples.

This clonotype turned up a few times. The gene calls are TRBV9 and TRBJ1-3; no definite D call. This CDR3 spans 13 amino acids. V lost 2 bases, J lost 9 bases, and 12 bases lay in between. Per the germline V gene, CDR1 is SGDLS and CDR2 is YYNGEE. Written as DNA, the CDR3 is TGTGCCAGCAGCGTGGGAGGGAAAGGCACCATATATTTT. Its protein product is CASSVGGKGTIYF.

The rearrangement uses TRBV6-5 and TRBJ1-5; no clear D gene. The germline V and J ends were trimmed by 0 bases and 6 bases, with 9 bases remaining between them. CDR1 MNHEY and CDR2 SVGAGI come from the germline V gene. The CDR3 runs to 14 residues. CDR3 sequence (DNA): TGTGCCAGCAGTTACTCATTACAGTCTCAGCCCCAGCATTTT. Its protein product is CASSYSLQSQPQHF.

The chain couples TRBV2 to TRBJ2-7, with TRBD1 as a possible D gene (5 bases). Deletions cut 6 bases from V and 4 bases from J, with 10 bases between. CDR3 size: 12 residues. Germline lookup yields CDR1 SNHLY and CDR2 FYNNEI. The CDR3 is CASRQEFYEQYV. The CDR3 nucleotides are TGTGCCAGCAGACAGGAGTTTTACGAGCAGTACGTC.

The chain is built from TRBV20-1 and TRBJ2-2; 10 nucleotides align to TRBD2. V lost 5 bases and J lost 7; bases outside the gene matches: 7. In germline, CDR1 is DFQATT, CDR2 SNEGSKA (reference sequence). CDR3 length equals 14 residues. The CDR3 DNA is TGCAGTGCTGCCCTAGCGGGGGTTGGCGGGGAGCTGTTTTTT. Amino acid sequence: CSAALAGVGGELFF.

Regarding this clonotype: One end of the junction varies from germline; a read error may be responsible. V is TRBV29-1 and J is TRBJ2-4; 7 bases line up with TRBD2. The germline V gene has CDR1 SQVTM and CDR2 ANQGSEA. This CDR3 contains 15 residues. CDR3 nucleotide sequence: TGCAGCGTCGAAGGGACTAACCTAGCCAAAAACATTCAGTACTTC. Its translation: CSVEGTNLAKNIQYF.

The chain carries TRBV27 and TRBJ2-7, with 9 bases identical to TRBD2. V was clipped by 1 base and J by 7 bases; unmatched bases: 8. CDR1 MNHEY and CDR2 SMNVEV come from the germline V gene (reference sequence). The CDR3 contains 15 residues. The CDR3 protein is CASSLLAGASSEQYF. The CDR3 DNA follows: TGTGCCAGCAGTTTATTAGCGGGGGCCTCGTCGGAGCAGTACTTC.

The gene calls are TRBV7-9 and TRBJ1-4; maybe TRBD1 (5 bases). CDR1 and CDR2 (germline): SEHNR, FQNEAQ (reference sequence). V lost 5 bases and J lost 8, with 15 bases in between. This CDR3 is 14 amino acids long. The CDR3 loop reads CASSPSGIHEKLFF. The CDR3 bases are TGTGCCAGCAGCCCTTCAGGGATACACGAAAAACTGTTTTTT.

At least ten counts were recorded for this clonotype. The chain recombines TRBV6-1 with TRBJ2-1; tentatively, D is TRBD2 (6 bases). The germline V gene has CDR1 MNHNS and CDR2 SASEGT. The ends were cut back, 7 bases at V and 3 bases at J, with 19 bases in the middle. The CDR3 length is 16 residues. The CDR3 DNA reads TGTGCCAGCAAACAGATCTTACAGGACTACTACAATGAGCAGTTCTTC. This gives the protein CASKQILQDYYNEQFF.